Listed below are T cell receptor beta chains from one sample, sequenced in a study of blood T cell repertoires in COVID-19. Assay used: immunoSEQ multiplex PCR; TCRdb lists only in-frame clones, some missing. The repertoire has 210,000 or so clones, approximately 90% of them found once; the top ten carry less than 3.5%. Sequencing was carried out using peripheral blood. These receptors were obtained from a man between 25 and 39 years old with COVID-19, enrolled during active disease. Both conserved end residues are trimmed from each CDR3. Some rows mark clone size as missing; the rest say once, few, many or name a class of expanded clone.

NA TRBV7-6 14 ASSLGTSGTSDTQY
NA TRBV7-9 15 ASSPGQGWATSYEQY
NA TRBV9 12 ASSFGTGAYEQY
NA TRBV6-2/TRBV6-3 11 ASSRDPYYEQY
NA TRBV7-3 14 ASSLRAGGSTGELF
once TRBV19 10 ASRDRATEAF
NA TRBV7-8 13 ASSPYGTGSYGYT
few TRBV7-2 12 ASSLDFGNQPQH
NA TRBV11-2 11 ASSLDRAGELF
NA TRBV13 14 ASSPPLAATYNEQF
few TRBV9 14 ASSPSQGLSGNTIY
NA TRBV27 14 ASSLSIGGAGSPLH
NA TRBV5-1 16 ASSFGDMMISGANVLT
NA TRBV5-4 13 ASCRGQGSYNEQF
NA TRBV9 13 ASSVSGNSYNEQF
NA TRBV12-3/TRBV12-4 11 ASSYGTTYEQY
once TRBV4-1 13 ASSQRVQSSYEQY
NA TRBV7-2 13 ASSAHRGQRQPQH
NA TRBV19 13 ASRTTSGSPDTQY
few TRBV5-4 13 ASSSNRGMDYGYT
NA TRBV6-5 12 ASRNRFSSYEQY
NA TRBV6-2/TRBV6-3 17 ASSYRLPTRGQISYEQY
NA TRBV9 12 ASSGTRANYGYT
once TRBV19 12 ASKSGSSYNEQF
NA TRBV11-2 15 ASSTQFREGELETQY
NA TRBV6-2/TRBV6-3 9 ASSTGAEQF
once TRBV5-5 11 ASSFSGDTEAF
NA TRBV7-2 12 ASSFDRSYSPLH
NA TRBV7-3 15 ASSLSEGRGSAGELF
NA TRBV18 12 ASSLGQFNEKLF
NA TRBV12-3/TRBV12-4 11 ASSPNPRYGYT
few TRBV15 12 ATRRGAGGSPLH
NA TRBV7-2 12 ASSLASGEPPQH
NA TRBV19 12 ASSRTSGYYEQY
NA TRBV19 11 ASSISTGNGYT
few TRBV14 10 ASSQEDLGAF
few TRBV3-1/TRBV3-2 13 ASSQVQGGNQPQH
NA TRBV5-8 15 ASSLMVGGVSYNEQF
NA TRBV4-1 11 ASSRQGNTEAF
few TRBV19 14 ASSIDRKLPNTEAF
NA TRBV7-2 11 ASSATGEYGYT
NA TRBV7-2 13 ASSLGTGHSETQY
NA TRBV6-6 12 ASSSRENNTEAF